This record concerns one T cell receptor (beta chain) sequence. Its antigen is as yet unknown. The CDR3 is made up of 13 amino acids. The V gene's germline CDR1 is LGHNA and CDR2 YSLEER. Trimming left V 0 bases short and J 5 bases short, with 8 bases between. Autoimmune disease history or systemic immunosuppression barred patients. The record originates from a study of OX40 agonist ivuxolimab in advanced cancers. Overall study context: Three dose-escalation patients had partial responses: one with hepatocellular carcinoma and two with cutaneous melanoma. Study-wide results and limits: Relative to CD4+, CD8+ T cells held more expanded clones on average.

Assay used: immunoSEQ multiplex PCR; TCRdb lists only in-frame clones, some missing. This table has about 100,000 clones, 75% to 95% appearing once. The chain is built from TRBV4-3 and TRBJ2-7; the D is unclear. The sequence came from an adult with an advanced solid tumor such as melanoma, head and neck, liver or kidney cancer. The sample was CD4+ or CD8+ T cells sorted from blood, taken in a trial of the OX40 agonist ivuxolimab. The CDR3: CASSQDPRNEQYF. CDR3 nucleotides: TGCGCCAGCAGCCAAGATCCTCGGAACGAGCAGTACTTC.